This entry describes one T cell receptor beta chain. Its antigen remains undetermined. Per-base quality was not reported, and no clone a single base away is much larger than it. Looking up the germline V gene yields CDR1 SGHDN and CDR2 FVKESK. Measured from the cysteine to the phenylalanine, the CDR3 is 15 residues long. Only the CDR3 DNA is retained, 45 bases long and in frame from the first base. Ends trimmed: V by 7 bases, J by 2 bases; bases unmatched to a gene: 9. This record comes from a study of CD8+ T cells in alopecia areata (dated by TCRdb to the late 2010s). For the study in its entirety: Treated patients were enrolled in an open-label pilot trial of oral tofacitinib at 5 to 10 mg twice daily for moderate-to-severe alopecia areata. To study T cell clonal expansion in alopecia areata, the researchers applied high-throughput TCRbeta sequencing to both the C3H/HeJ mouse model and human patients. TCRbeta CDR3 regions were amplified by immunoSEQ multiplex PCR using 35 Vbeta forward and 13 Jbeta reverse primers. Human TCRbeta sequencing covered scalp tissue and sorted CD4+ and CD8+ peripheral blood T cells from patchy and totalis/universalis alopecia areata patients and healthy controls. Tofacitinib-treated patients had biopsies at baseline and at 4 and 24 weeks of treatment, with a later scalp biopsy in several patients. Scalp clonality was compared among normal scalp (n=4), patchy alopecia areata scalp (n=8), and alopecia totalis/universalis scalp (n=8). RNA came from the PAXgene miRNA kit for fixed scalp, the miRNeasy kit for PBMCs, and the RNeasy kit for mouse skin. Patients received tofacitinib for 6 to 18 months and were then followed off drug for 6 months to check for delayed response and recurrence. Study-level results and caveats: Higher clonality and more expanded CD8+ clones were observed in lesional scalp than in normal scalp, particularly in alopecia totalis/universalis, a finding suggestive of antigenic drive. Resident alphabeta T cells in normal human skin are also sequenced, complicating scalp TCR repertoire analysis, unlike mouse skin dominated by gammadelta T cells. Compared with mice, TCR sequences shared between patients were less clear, possibly partly because of HLA diversity across the patient population.

Explained via the paper, the time point label denotes: baseline before oral tofacitinib. Peripheral blood and lesional scalp punch biopsies were obtained from patients with alopecia areata. PBMCs were separated by density centrifugation and stained for CD3, CD4 and CD8, after which CD4+ and CD8+ T cells were sorted on a FACSAria. The method was the immunoSEQ multiplex PCR assay. For TCR sequencing, RNA was extracted from every sample and reverse transcribed into cDNA to serve as template. SuperScript III was used for first-strand cDNA synthesis, primed with a 2:1 mix of oligo-dT and random hexamers. Amplification bias was assessed with a synthetic immune receptor repertoire, and residual bias was removed computationally. On the study's bioinformatics: After raw reads were preprocessed to remove errors, the CDR3 was defined following IMGT conventions as running from the conserved cysteine to phenylalanine. Clonality was computed as 1 minus the Shannon entropy, with the entropy normalized by log2 of the number of productive unique TCRs. CD4 or CD8 identity of scalp clones was inferred by cross-referencing scalp TCRbeta sequences with sorted blood CD4 and CD8 repertoires. TCRdb mirrors the immuneACCESS table, restricted to in-frame sequences. Some clones are absent from its copies; in checked studies, under half trace to an unresolved V gene, and the reason for the others is unknown. The DNA gave D and trimming, while V, J and clone size come from that table. The sample includes about 150,000 clones, with about 89% observed a single time. Around 16% of the sample is held by the ten biggest clonotypes.

The chain is made from TRBV14 and TRBJ2-3, with TRBD1 identical over 7 junction bases. The receptor comes from a human donor with alopecia areata. The sequenced sample was CD8+ T cells sorted from blood, obtained at week 0. The sequenced DNA: TGTGCCAGCAACCGAGGACAGGTACACACAGATACGCAGTATTTT. It codes for CASNRGQVHTDTQYF.